This T cell receptor (beta chain) was sequenced during a study of shared clonotypes between healthy human individuals. Germline lookup yields CDR1 KGHSH and CDR2 LQKENI. The V end lost 1 base, the J end lost 1 base, and 10 bases lay between the germline ends. The CDR3 runs to 15 residues. Around 30,000 T cell genomes, or around 300 ng DNA, went into unsorted PBMC replicate PCRs. Produced via immunoSEQ multiplex PCR; TCRdb's table is partial and in-frame only. The table records approximately 470,000 clones, approximately 80% of them present only once. Adults of Caucasian background living in Nashville, Tennessee made up all donors.

This TCR came from a woman aged 40 to 50 in good health. Some clones in this sample may be carry-over from other donors' samples. Sequences were obtained from PBMCs. The rearrangement uses TRBV18 and TRBJ2-5; the D gene is possibly TRBD1 (6 bases). The CDR3 spells CASSPRAGVQETQYF. As DNA, the CDR3 is TGTGCCAGCTCACCACGCGCAGGGGTCCAAGAGACCCAGTACTTC.